These T cell receptor beta chains were read from a single sample in a study of shared clonotypes between healthy human individuals. Measured with immunoSEQ multiplex PCR; TCRdb has only the in-frame clones, and not every one. There are roughly 570,000 clones in the sample; roughly 98% occur only once, and 0.3% lies in the top ten. Sequenced sample: naive CD8+ T cells sorted from blood. The receptors here all came from a man younger than 40 in good health. Both conserved end residues are part of each CDR3. A D gene is named only where the DNA matches it firmly.

>TRBD2|19|TRBV5-1|TRBJ2-3
TGCGCCAGCAGCTCTTCCGGGACTAGCGGGAGGATAGGCACAGATACGCAGTATTTT
CASSSSGTSGRIGTDTQYF
>TRBD1|16|TRBV28|TRBJ1-2
TGTGCCAGCAGGGGGACAGGGGGTAAGAGGGACTATGGCTACACCTTC
CASRGTGGKRDYGYTF
>TRBD1|15|TRBV6-5|TRBJ1-5
TGTGCCAGCAGTCCGACAGGGAGAAGCAATCAGCCCCAGCATTTT
CASSPTGRSNQPQHF
>TRBD2|16|TRBV15|TRBJ2-1
TGTGCCACCAGCAGAGACCCAGCGGGAGTGATAGATGAGCAGTTCTTC
CATSRDPAGVIDEQFF
>NA|15|TRBV9|TRBJ2-1
TGTGCCAGCAGCGTAGAGGGATCTTTTCAGAATGAGCAGTTCTTC
CASSVEGSFQNEQFF
>TRBD2|13|TRBV6-5|TRBJ2-1
TGTGCCAGCAGTATAGCGGGAGATGATGAGCAGTTCTTC
CASSIAGDDEQFF
>NA|13|TRBV7-9|TRBJ1-1
TGTGCCAGCAACCCCACGGGGACCACTGAAGCTTTCTTT
CASNPTGTTEAFF
>TRBD1|18|TRBV10-1|TRBJ2-3
TGCGCCAGCAGTGAATCCGGACAGGGGGTCCCAAGCACAGATACGCAGTATTTT
CASSESGQGVPSTDTQYF
>NA|12|TRBV28|TRBJ1-2
TGTGCCAGCAGGATATTATCCTATGGCTACACCTTC
CASRILSYGYTF
>NA|17|TRBV7-9|TRBJ1-5
TGTGCCAGCAGCTTAGAGCCGGGCAAGGGAAACGATCAGCCCCAGCATTTT
CASSLEPGKGNDQPQHF
>TRBD1|15|TRBV14|TRBJ2-2
TGTGCCAGCAGCCATTGGGACAGAAACACCGGGGAGCTGTTTTTT
CASSHWDRNTGELFF